This T cell receptor beta chain was found in a study of memory CD4+ T cells and cytomegalovirus serostatus. Background on the study: Of the healthy Belgian adults, fewer than 10 were CMV seropositive and about 24 seronegative.

The sort gate was single viable CD3+CD4+CD8-CD45RO+ cells for memory CD4+ T cells. Serostatus was set by detecting CMV pp150, pp28, p38, p52 IgG. TCRdb's table, derived via immunoSEQ multiplex PCR, lists solely in-frame clones and lacks some. Of 45,000 to 60,000 clones listed, about four fifths are singletons. Study-level results: The CMV-associated TCR signature appears largely within the CD4+ memory repertoire. CD4+ memory repertoires contained about 40% of the 164 reported CMV TCRbeta sequences.

V was pared by 5 bases and J by 6 bases, with 5 bases of the junction left unmatched. The CDR3 loop spans 14 amino acids. CDR1 is SGHTA and CDR2 is FQGTGA in the germline V gene. As concerns this clone: The antigen is unknown.

The clonotype comes from an adult in good health and CMV-seropositive. The chain carries TRBV7-3 and TRBJ2-2; 8 nucleotides align to TRBD2. The sequenced material came from memory CD4+ T cells from blood. The CDR3 DNA reads as TGTGCCAGCAGCCCGGGACTAGTCTCCGGGGAGCTGTTTTTT. Its translation is CASSPGLVSGELFF.